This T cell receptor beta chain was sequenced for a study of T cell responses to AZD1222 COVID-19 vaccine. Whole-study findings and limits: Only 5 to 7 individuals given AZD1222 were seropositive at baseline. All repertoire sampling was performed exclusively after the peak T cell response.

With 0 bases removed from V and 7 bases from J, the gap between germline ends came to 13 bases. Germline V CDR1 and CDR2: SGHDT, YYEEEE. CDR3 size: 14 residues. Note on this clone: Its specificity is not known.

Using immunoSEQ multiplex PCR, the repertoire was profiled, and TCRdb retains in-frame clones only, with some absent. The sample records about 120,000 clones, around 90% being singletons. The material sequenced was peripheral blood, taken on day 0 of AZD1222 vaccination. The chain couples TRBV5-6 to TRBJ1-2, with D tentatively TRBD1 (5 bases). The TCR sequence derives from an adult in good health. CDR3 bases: TGTGCCAGCAGCTTGGTGGCAGGGTGGGGTGGCTACACCTTC. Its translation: CASSLVAGWGGYTF.